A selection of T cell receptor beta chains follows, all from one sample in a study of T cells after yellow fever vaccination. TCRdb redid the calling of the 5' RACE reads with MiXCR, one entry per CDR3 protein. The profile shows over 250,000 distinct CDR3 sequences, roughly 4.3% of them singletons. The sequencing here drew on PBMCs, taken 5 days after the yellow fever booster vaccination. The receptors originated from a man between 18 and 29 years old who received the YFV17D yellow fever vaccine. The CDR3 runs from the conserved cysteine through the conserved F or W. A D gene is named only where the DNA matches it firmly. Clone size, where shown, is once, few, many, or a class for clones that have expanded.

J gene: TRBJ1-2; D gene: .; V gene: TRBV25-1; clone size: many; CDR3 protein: CASSVQDGYTF; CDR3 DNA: TGTGCCAGCAGTGTCCAAGATGGCTACACCTTC
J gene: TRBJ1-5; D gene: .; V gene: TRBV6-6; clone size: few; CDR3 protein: CASSPYGGSNQPQHF; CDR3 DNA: TGTGCCAGCAGTCCCTACGGGGGGAGCAATCAGCCCCAGCATTTT
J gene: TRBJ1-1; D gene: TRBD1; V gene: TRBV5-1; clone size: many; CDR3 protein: CASSRQGGNTEAFF; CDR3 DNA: TGTGCCAGCAGTCGACAGGGGGGGAACACTGAAGCTTTCTTT
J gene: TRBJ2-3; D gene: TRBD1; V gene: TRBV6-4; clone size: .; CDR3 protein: CASSDRGLGDTQYF; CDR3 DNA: TGTGCCAGCAGTGACAGGGGGCTTGGAGATACGCAGTATTTT
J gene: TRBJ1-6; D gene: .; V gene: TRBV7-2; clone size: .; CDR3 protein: CASSLAGDKNSPLHF; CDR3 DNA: TGTGCCAGCAGCTTAGCAGGGGACAAGAATTCACCCCTCCACTTT
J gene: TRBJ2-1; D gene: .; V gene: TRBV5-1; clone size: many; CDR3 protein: CASSLGIQRNEQFF; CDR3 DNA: TGCGCCAGCAGCTTAGGAATCCAGCGCAATGAGCAGTTCTTC
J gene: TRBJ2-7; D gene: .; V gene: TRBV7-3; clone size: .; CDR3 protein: CASSLRPGPLNEQYF; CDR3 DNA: TGTGCCAGCAGCTTACGTCCGGGGCCCCTAAACGAGCAGTACTTC
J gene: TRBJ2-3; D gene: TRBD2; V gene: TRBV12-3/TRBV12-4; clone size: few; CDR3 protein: CASSQAGRTSTDTQYF; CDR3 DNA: TGTGCCAGCAGCCAAGCGGGGCGAACTAGCACAGATACGCAGTATTTT
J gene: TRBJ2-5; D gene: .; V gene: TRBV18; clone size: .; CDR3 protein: CASSPDRDLPTQYF; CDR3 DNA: TGTGCCAGCTCACCGGATAGGGACTTACCGACCCAGTACTTC
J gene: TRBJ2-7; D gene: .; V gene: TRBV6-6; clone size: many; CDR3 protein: CASSPGQIEQYF; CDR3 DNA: TGTGCCAGCAGCCCGGGACAAATAGAGCAGTACTTC
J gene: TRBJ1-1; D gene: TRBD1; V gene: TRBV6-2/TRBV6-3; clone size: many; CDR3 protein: CASMEYRGMNTEAFF; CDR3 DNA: TGTGCCAGCATGGAGTACAGGGGCATGAACACTGAAGCTTTCTTT
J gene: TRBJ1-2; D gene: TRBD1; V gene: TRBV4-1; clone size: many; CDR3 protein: CASSPGTGDGYTF; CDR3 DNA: TGCGCCAGCAGCCCGGGGACAGGGGATGGCTACACCTTC
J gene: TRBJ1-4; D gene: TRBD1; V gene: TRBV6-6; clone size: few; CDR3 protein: CASSPTAGGQPNEKLFF; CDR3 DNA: TGTGCCAGCAGCCCCACCGCCGGGGGACAGCCTAATGAAAAACTGTTTTTT
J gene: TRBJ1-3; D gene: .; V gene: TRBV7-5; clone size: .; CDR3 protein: CISVPEAPGGKGNTIYF; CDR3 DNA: .
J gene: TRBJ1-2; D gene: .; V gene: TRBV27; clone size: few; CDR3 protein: CASSLSKVSYGYTF; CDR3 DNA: TGTGCCAGCAGTTTATCGAAGGTTTCCTATGGCTACACCTTC
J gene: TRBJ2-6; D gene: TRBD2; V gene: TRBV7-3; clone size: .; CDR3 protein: CASSLIAASGGDSSGANVLTF; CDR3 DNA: TGTGCCAGCAGCTTAATCGCGGCTAGCGGGGGGGACAGCTCTGGGGCCAACGTCCTGACTTTC
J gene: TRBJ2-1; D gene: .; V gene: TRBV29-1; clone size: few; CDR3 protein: CSVRRLSNEQFF; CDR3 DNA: TGCAGCGTCCGACGGTTATCTAATGAGCAGTTCTTC
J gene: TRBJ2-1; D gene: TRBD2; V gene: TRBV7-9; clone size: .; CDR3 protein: CASSKAGRGNEQFF; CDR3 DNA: TGTGCCAGCAGCAAAGCGGGGAGGGGCAATGAGCAGTTCTTC
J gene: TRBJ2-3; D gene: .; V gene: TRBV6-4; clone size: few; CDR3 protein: CASSLSGNGIDTQYF; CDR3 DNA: TGTGCCAGCAGTCTAAGCGGAAACGGTATAGATACGCAGTATTTT
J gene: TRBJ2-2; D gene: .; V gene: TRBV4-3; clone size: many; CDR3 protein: CASSQLVGSWYGELFF; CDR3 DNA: TGCGCCAGCAGCCAATTGGTGGGGTCGTGGTACGGGGAGCTGTTTTTT
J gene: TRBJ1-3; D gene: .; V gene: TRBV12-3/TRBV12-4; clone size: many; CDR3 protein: CASIPFTGTVSGNTIYF; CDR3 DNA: TGTGCCAGTATACCGTTTACAGGGACTGTGTCTGGAAACACCATATATTTT
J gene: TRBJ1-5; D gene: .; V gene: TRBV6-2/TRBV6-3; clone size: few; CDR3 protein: CASSYGGVQPQHF; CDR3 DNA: TGTGCCAGCAGTTACGGGGGGGTTCAGCCCCAGCATTTT
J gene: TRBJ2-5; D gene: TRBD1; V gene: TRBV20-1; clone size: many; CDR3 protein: CSAGDRKETQYF; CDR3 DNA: TGCAGTGCTGGGGACAGGAAAGAGACCCAGTACTTC
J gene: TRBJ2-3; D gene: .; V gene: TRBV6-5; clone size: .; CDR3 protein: CASSLDLTGPTDTQYF; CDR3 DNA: TGTGCCAGCAGTCTGGACCTAACAGGTCCCACAGATACGCAGTATTTT
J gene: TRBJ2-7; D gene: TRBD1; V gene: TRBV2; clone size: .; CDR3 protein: CASSRSLRDREYEQYF; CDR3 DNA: TGTGCCAGCTCCAGGAGCCTAAGGGACAGGGAGTACGAGCAGTACTTC
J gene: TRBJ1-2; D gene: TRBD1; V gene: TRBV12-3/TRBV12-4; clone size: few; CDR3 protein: CASSLTGTEGYTF; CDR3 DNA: TGTGCCAGCAGTCTAACAGGGACAGAGGGCTACACCTTC
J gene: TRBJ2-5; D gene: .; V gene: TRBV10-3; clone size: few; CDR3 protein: CAITGDQETQYF; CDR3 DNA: TGTGCCATCACAGGAGACCAAGAGACCCAGTACTTC
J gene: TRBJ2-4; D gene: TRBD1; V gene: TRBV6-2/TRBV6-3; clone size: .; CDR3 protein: CASSIQGDLAKNIQYF; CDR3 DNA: TGTGCCAGCAGTATCCAGGGGGATCTAGCCAAAAACATTCAGTACTTC
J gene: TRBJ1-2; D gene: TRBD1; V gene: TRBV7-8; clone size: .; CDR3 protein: CASSFTGAYGYTF; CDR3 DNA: TGTGCCAGCAGCTTTACAGGGGCTTACGGCTACACCTTC
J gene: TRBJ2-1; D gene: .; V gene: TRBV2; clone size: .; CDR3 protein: CASQGTSYNEQFF; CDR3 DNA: TGTGCCAGCCAGGGAACGTCCTACAATGAGCAGTTCTTC
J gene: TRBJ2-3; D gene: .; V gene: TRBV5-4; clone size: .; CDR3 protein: CASSLGGGYTDTQYF; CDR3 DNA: TGTGCCAGCAGCTTGGGTGGGGGGTACACAGATACGCAGTATTTT
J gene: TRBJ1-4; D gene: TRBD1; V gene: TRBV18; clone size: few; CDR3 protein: CASSPQGATNEKLFF; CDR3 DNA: TGTGCCAGCTCACCTCAGGGGGCAACTAATGAAAAACTGTTTTTT
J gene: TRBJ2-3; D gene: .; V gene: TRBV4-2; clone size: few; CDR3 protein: CASSQGSRGTDTQYF; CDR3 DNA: TGTGCCAGCAGCCAAGGGAGTCGGGGCACAGATACGCAGTATTTT
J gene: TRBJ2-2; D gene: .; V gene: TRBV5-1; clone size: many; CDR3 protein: CASSLEGGTNTGELFF; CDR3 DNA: TGCGCCAGCAGCTTGGAGGGGGGGACTAACACCGGGGAGCTGTTTTTT
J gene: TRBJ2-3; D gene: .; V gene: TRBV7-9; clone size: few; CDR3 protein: CASSPRLQPTDTQYF; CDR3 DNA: TGTGCCAGCAGCCCAAGACTCCAACCCACAGATACGCAGTATTTT
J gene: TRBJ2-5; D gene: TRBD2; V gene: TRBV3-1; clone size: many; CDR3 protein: CASSPHAWTSGGADQETQYF; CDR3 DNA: TGTGCCAGCAGCCCACACGCTTGGACTAGCGGGGGCGCCGACCAAGAGACCCAGTACTTC
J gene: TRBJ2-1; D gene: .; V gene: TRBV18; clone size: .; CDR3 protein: CAGSPGAIRGDEQFF; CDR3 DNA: TGTGCCGGCTCACCAGGCGCCATTAGGGGGGATGAGCAGTTCTTC
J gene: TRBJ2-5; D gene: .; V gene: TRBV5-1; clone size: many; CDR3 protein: CASNPLSGQQETQYF; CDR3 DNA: TGCGCCAGCAACCCACTTTCTGGGCAACAAGAGACCCAGTACTTC
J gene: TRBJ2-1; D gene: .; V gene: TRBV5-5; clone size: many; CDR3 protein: CASSPGEISYNEQFF; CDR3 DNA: TGTGCCAGCAGCCCCGGGGAAATCTCCTACAATGAGCAGTTCTTC
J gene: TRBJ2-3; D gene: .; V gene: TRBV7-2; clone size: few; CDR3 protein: CASSLYSSTDTQYF; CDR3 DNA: TGTGCCAGCAGCCTTTATTCTAGCACAGATACGCAGTATTTT
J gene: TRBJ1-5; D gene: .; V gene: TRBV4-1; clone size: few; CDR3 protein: CASSQVAVSNQPQHF; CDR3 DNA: TGCGCCAGCAGCCAAGTCGCTGTTAGCAATCAGCCCCAGCATTTT
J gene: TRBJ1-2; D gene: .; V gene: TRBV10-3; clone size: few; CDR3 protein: CAISEHGGDHGYTF; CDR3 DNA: TGTGCCATCAGTGAGCATGGAGGGGACCACGGCTACACCTTC
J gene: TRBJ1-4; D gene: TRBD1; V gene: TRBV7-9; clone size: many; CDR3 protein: CASRSGDRGNEKLFF; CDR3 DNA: TGTGCCAGCAGGTCCGGGGACAGGGGGAATGAAAAACTGTTTTTT
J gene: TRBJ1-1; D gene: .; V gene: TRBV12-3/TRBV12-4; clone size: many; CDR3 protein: CASSFGALNTEAFF; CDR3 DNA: TGTGCCAGCAGTTTTGGGGCTTTGAACACTGAAGCTTTCTTT
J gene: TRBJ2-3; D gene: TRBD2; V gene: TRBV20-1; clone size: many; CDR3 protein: CSAGPTSGGPGDTQYF; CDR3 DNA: TGCAGTGCTGGACCGACTAGCGGGGGGCCGGGAGATACGCAGTATTTT
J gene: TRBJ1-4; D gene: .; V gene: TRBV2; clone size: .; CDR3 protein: CASQSEATNEKLFF; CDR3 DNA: TGTGCCAGCCAAAGCGAGGCAACTAATGAAAAACTGTTTTTT